This T cell receptor beta chain was recovered during a study of cytomegalovirus exposure and HLA in healthy donors. General study results and limits: Overall, roughly 150 TCR beta chains were annotated as cytomegalovirus-associated. As immune exposure information, only CMV serostatus was available. A later analysis showed HLA-associated TCR beta chains outstripping equally common others in clonal expansion. A previous analysis found most TCR beta V segments productive roughly 90% or roughly 30% of the time.

The CDR3 has 13 residues. The V gene's germline CDR1 is GTSNPN and CDR2 SVGIG (reference sequence). V lost 0 bases and J 4 bases, leaving 7 bases between the germline ends. Amplification used 60 Vbeta primers and 13 Jbeta primers. Assay: immunoSEQ multiplex PCR; the TCRdb copy retains only in-frame clones and omits some. The sample lists over 60,000 clones; around 72% were seen once. Regarding this clone: The antigen remains unidentified.

Material: PBMCs. The chain carries TRBV30 and TRBJ1-3; D perhaps matches TRBD1 (5 bases). This receptor was identified in a male donor in good health and CMV-seropositive. CDR3 in amino acids: CAWSVQAGNTIYF. CDR3 DNA sequence: TGTGCCTGGAGTGTACAGGCCGGAAACACCATATATTTT.